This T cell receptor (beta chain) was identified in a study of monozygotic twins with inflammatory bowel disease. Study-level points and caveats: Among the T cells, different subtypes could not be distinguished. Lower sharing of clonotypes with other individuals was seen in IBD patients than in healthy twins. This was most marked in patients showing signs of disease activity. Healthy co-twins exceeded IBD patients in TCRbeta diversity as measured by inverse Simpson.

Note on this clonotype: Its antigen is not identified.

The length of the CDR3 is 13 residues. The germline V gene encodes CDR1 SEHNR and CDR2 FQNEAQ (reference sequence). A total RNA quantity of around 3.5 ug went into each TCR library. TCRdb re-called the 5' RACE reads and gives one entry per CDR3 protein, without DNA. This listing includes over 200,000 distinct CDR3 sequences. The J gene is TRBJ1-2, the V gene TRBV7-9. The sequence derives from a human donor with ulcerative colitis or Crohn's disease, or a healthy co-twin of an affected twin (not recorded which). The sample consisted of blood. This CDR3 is CASSSGSYYGYTF.